The TCR beta chain under discussion was sequenced for a study of T cells in Graves' hyperthyroidism and ophthalmopathy. Germline CDR1 SGHAT, CDR2 FQNNGV. The CDR3 consists of 14 residues. V was cut by 5 bases and J by 3 bases, with 13 bases left in between. Over 18 months, lack of ophthalmopathy progression marked Graves' hyperthyroidism as stable. Newly diagnosed hyperthyroidism patients aged 18 to 65 years had disease lasting under 2 months. Investigators excluded patients with uncontrolled infection, other autoimmune disease, pregnancy or lactation. A note on this clonotype: The antigen is not known.

Authors of the study amplified TCR beta CDR3 regions from RNA transcripts. Initially, a first-round RT-PCR of the TCR CDR3 employed the HTBI primer set. MiXCR, run by TCRdb on the multiplex PCR reads, gives a single entry per CDR3 protein. The table has about 840,000 distinct CDR3 sequences, 35% to 40% seen once. Study conclusions and caveats: Blood also carried most thyroid clonotypes expanded above 0.001.

The specimen was blood. The J gene is TRBJ1-2, the V gene TRBV11-2; D may be TRBD1 (6 bases). The clonotype originates from a young man with Graves' hyperthyroidism. In nucleotides, the CDR3 is TGTGCCAGCAGCGCTACAGGGACCCACTATGGCTACACCTTC. Amino acids: CASSATGTHYGYTF.